Listed below are T cell receptor beta chains from one sample, sequenced in a study of T cell responses to AZD1222 COVID-19 vaccine. Profiled with immunoSEQ multiplex PCR; TCRdb holds only in-frame clones, not every one. The sample contains some 96,000 clones, around nine tenths of which appear only once. Sample: peripheral blood, taken on day 0 of AZD1222 vaccination. These TCRs come from an adult in good health. Both conserved end residues are part of each CDR3. Fields, in order: CDR3 DNA, CDR3 protein, J gene, D gene, V gene, clone size. D genes are given only for firm matches. Part of the rows lack a size; the others show once, few, many or a class for expanded clones.

TGTGCCAGCAGCTTAAGTCCCGGGGGTGAGCAGTTCTTC,CASSLSPGGEQFF,TRBJ2-1,-,TRBV7-3,-
TGTGCCAGCAGCTTGGGACTAGCGGGGGGGTTTTCCTACAATGAGCAGTTCTTC,CASSLGLAGGFSYNEQFF,TRBJ2-1,TRBD2,TRBV7-9,-
TGTGCCAGCTCACCTGCGACAGGGACCCACAATCAGCCCCAGCATTTT,CASSPATGTHNQPQHF,TRBJ1-5,TRBD1,TRBV18,-
TGTGCCAGCAGTCAAGGTGGTGGGCCCTACGAGCAGTACTTC,CASSQGGGPYEQYF,TRBJ2-7,-,TRBV5-6,once
TGTGCCATCAAAGAGGGCGCCGCGAACACCGGGGAGCTGTTTTTT,CAIKEGAANTGELFF,TRBJ2-2,-,TRBV10-3,-
TGTGCCAGCAGTGACAGCGGGAGGCCTAACAATGAGCAGTTCTTC,CASSDSGRPNNEQFF,TRBJ2-1,TRBD2,TRBV6-1,-
TGCGCCAGCAGCTTGAGGTTGGGGAACACTGAAGCTTTCTTT,CASSLRLGNTEAFF,TRBJ1-1,-,TRBV5-1,-
TGCGCCAGCAGCCAAGCTCTTTTAAGTAAAAACATTCAGTACTTC,CASSQALLSKNIQYF,TRBJ2-4,-,TRBV4-3,-
TGCAGTGCTAACGAGGGACTGTTTTTT,CSANEGLFF,TRBJ1-4,-,TRBV20-1,-
TGCGCCAGCAGCTTGTACCAGGGGAATTCACCCCTCCACTTT,CASSLYQGNSPLHF,TRBJ1-6,-,TRBV5-1,few
TGTGCCAGCAGCGTAGCGGGACTACCTAATGGGAGTGAGCAGTTCTTC,CASSVAGLPNGSEQFF,TRBJ2-1,TRBD2,TRBV9,-
TGTGCCAGCAGTGCAAACAGGGTGGGCACTGAAGCTTTCTTT,CASSANRVGTEAFF,TRBJ1-1,-,TRBV27,once
TGCAGCGTTGGGGACAGCTCCCATTCTTCCTACGAGCAGTACTTC,CSVGDSSHSSYEQYF,TRBJ2-7,TRBD1,TRBV29-1,-
TGCGCCAGCAGTGAGGTGGGGTATGCGGGGGGCCGCTCCGAGCAGTACTTC,CASSEVGYAGGRSEQYF,TRBJ2-7,TRBD2,TRBV10-2,-
TGTGCCAGCAGTTTAGAGTTCACAGATACGCAGTATTTT,CASSLEFTDTQYF,TRBJ2-3,-,TRBV27,-
TGTGCCAGTAGAGCGGGACAGGGTGAATCCAACGAGCAGTACTTC,CASRAGQGESNEQYF,TRBJ2-7,TRBD1,TRBV19,few
TGTGCCAGCAGGAACAGGGGATTCAACACTGAAGCTTTCTTT,CASRNRGFNTEAFF,TRBJ1-1,TRBD1,TRBV3-1/TRBV3-2,-
TGCGCCAGCAGCGGGAGCGGCCAAACCGGGGAGCTGTTTTTT,CASSGSGQTGELFF,TRBJ2-2,-,TRBV5-1,-
TGTGCCAGCAGCCCCCGGGGAGCCCGGAGTTCACCCCTCCACTTT,CASSPRGARSSPLHF,TRBJ1-6,-,TRBV9,-
TGTGCCACCAGTGACCCCAGTAGGGCTAGCGGGGAGCTGTTTTTT,CATSDPSRASGELFF,TRBJ2-2,-,TRBV24-1,-
TGTGCCTGGAGTCCAGGGGACAGTGGCTACACCTTC,CAWSPGDSGYTF,TRBJ1-2,TRBD1,TRBV30,-
TGCAGTGCTAGTGCCCGGACAGGGGGCCCCTACGAGCAGTACTTC,CSASARTGGPYEQYF,TRBJ2-7,TRBD1,TRBV20-1,once
TGCGCCAGCACCCCCGGGACTAGCGTGTGGTCCCGCACAGATACGCAGTATTTT,CASTPGTSVWSRTDTQYF,TRBJ2-3,TRBD2,TRBV5-1,few
TGTGCCTGGAGTTCGGCCCGCCTGAACACTGAAGCTTTCTTT,CAWSSARLNTEAFF,TRBJ1-1,-,TRBV30,-
TGTGCCAGCAGTCCGTACACAGCGAACACTGAAGCTTTCTTT,CASSPYTANTEAFF,TRBJ1-1,-,TRBV27,-
TGTGCCAGCAGCCAGGGACGAAATGGCGAGACCCAGTACTTC,CASSQGRNGETQYF,TRBJ2-5,-,TRBV7-2,-
TGTGCCAGCAGCCCCCAGATGACAGGGGGCGAAGAAAAACTGTTTTTT,CASSPQMTGGEEKLFF,TRBJ1-4,TRBD1,TRBV5-4,once
TGTGCCAGCTCACCACCAGGAACAGGTTTCAGCCATGGCTACACCTTC,CASSPPGTGFSHGYTF,TRBJ1-2,-,TRBV18,once
TGTGCCAGAAGCTTGGATCTAGGTAGGAGCAAGTACAATGAGCAGTTCTTC,CARSLDLGRSKYNEQFF,TRBJ2-1,-,TRBV5-3,-
TGTGCCAGCGCCGGGGGTCCTTCTGGAAACACCATATATTTT,CASAGGPSGNTIYF,TRBJ1-3,-,TRBV7-9,once
TGTGCCAGCCGAGACGGTGCGGGTGGCTACACCTTC,CASRDGAGGYTF,TRBJ1-2,-,TRBV6-5,-
TGTGCCAGCAGTTTTACAGGGAGCGGCTACACCTTC,CASSFTGSGYTF,TRBJ1-2,-,TRBV12-3/TRBV12-4,once
TGTGCCAGCAGTCTCCGTGGGGCGGACACGAGCTCCTACGAGCAGTACTTC,CASSLRGADTSSYEQYF,TRBJ2-7,-,TRBV2,-
TGCGCCAGCAGCCTGTCAGGGACCCCTACCCAGCCCCAGCATTTT,CASSLSGTPTQPQHF,TRBJ1-5,-,TRBV5-1,-
TGCGCCAGCAGCTTGGCCAAGACTAGCGGGAGGGCCCACGAGCAGTACTTC,CASSLAKTSGRAHEQYF,TRBJ2-7,TRBD2,TRBV5-1,-
TGTGCCAGCAGTGATCCGGGGACAGGGATACGTTCACCCCTCCACTTT,CASSDPGTGIRSPLHF,TRBJ1-6,TRBD1,TRBV2,once
TGTGCCAGCAGAACCTCGGACGAGAGAAGGGGCTACACCTTC,CASRTSDERRGYTF,TRBJ1-2,-,TRBV25-1,-
TGTGCCACCACGACAGGGGGCCGGGAGACCCAGTACTTC,CATTTGGRETQYF,TRBJ2-5,TRBD1,TRBV11-3,-
TGTGCTAGTGGTCCCTCCCTACTAGCGGGTCTTTACAATGAGCAGTTCTTC,CASGPSLLAGLYNEQFF,TRBJ2-1,TRBD2,TRBV12-5,-
TGTGCCAGCAGGTCCAGCTGGGGGAACACCGGGGAGCTGTTTTTT,CASRSSWGNTGELFF,TRBJ2-2,-,TRBV7-3,-
TGTGCCAGCAGTGGGGACGGGGACACCGGGGAGCTGTTTTTT,CASSGDGDTGELFF,TRBJ2-2,-,TRBV2,-
TGTGCCTGGAGTTACGGGAGGGCGGACACCGGGGAGCTGTTTTTT,CAWSYGRADTGELFF,TRBJ2-2,TRBD2,TRBV30,once
TGCAGCGCTGAGGATCAGGGAAGGCCCCAAGAGACCCAGTACTTC,CSAEDQGRPQETQYF,TRBJ2-5,-,TRBV29-1,-
TGTGCCAGCAGTTCGGGAGTTGGCGGGGAGCTGTTTTTT,CASSSGVGGELFF,TRBJ2-2,-,TRBV12-3/TRBV12-4,-
TGTGCCAGCAGTTCCCTTCCTATGGGGCAGCCCCAGCATTTT,CASSSLPMGQPQHF,TRBJ1-5,-,TRBV6-5,-